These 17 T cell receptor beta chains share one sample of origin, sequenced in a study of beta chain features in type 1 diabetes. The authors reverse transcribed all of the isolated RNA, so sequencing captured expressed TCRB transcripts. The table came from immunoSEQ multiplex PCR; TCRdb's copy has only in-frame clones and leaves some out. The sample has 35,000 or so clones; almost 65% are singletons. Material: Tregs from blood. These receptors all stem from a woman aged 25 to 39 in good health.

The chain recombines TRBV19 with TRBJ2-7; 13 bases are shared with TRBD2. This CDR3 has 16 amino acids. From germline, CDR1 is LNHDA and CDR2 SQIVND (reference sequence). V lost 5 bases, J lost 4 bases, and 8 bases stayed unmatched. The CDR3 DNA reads TGTGCCAGTAGTGAACCGGGACTAGCGGGGATTTACGAGCAGTACTTC. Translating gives CASSEPGLAGIYEQYF.

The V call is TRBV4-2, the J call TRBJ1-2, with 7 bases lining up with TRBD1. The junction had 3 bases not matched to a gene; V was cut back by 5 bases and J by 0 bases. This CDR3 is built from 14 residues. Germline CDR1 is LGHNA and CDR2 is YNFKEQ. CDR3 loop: CASSLQGANYGYTF. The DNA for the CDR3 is TGTGCCAGCAGCTTGCAGGGGGCTAACTATGGCTACACCTTC.

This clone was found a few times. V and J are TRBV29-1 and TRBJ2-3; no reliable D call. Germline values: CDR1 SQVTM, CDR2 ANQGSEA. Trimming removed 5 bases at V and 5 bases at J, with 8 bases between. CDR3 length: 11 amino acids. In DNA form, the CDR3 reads TGCAGCGTTCACCTAGTAGATACGCAGTATTTT. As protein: CSVHLVDTQYF.

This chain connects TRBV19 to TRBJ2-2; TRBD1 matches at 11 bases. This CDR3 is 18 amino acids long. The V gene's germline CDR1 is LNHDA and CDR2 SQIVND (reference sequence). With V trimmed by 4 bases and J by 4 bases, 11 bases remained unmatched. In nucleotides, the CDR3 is TGTGCCAGTAGTACCCACCGGGACAGGGGGAGAGGCACCGGGGAGCTGTTTTTT. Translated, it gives CASSTHRDRGRGTGELFF.

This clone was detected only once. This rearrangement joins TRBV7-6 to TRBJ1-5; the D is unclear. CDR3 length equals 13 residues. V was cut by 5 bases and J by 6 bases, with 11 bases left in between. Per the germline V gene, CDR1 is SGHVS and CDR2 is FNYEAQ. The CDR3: CASSLSVGQPQHF. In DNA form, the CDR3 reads TGTGCCAGCAGCCTTAGCGTAGGTCAGCCCCAGCATTTT.

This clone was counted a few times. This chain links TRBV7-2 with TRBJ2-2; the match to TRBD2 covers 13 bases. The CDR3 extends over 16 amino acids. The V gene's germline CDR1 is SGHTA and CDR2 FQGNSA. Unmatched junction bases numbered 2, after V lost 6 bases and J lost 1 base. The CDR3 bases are TGTGCCAGCAGTCGACTAGCGGGAGGGAACACCGGGGAGCTGTTTTTT. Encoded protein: CASSRLAGGNTGELFF.

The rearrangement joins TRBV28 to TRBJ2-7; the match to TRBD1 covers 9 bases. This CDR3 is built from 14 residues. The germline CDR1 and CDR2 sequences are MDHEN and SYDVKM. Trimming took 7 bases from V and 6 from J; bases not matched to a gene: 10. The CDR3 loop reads CASNSGTGSLEQYF. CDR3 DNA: TGTGCCAGCAACTCCGGGACAGGGTCTCTCGAGCAGTACTTC.

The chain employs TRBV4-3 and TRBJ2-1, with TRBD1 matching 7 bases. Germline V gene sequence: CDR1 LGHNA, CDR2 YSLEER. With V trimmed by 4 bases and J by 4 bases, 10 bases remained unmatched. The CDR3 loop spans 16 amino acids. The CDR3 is CASSRYRDRGYNEQFF. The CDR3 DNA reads TGCGCCAGCAGCCGATACCGGGACAGAGGGTACAATGAGCAGTTCTTC.

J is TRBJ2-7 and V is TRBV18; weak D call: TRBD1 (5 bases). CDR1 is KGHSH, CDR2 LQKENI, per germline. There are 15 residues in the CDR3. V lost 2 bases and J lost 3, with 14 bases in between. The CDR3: CASSPAKGVVYEQYF. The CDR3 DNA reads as TGTGCCAGCTCACCAGCCAAAGGGGTGGTCTACGAGCAGTACTTC.

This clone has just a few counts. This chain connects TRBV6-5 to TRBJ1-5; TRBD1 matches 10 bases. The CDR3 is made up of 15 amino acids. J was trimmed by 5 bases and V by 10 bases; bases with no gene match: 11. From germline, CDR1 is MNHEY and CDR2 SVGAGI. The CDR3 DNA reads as TGTGCCACCACTACCACGGGACAGGGGTATCAGCCCCAGCATTTT. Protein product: CATTTTGQGYQPQHF.

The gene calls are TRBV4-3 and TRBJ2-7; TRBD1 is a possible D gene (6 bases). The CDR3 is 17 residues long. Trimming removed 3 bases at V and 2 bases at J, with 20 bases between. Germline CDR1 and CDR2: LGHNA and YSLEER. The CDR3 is CASSQHSRGVNPYEQYF. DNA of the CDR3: TGCGCCAGCAGCCAGCACTCCAGGGGCGTTAACCCCTACGAGCAGTACTTC.

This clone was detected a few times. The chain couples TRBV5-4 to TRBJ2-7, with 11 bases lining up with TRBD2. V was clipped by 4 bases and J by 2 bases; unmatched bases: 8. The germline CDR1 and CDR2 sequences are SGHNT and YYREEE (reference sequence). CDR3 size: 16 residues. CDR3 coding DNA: TGTGCCAGCAGCCGGGGTGGGACTAGCGGCACCTACGAGCAGTACTTC. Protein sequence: CASSRGGTSGTYEQYF. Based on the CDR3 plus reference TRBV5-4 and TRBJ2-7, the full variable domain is ETGVTQSPTHLIKTRGQQVTLRCSSQSGHNTVSWYQQALGQGPQFIFQYYREEENGRGNFPPRFSGLQFPNYSSELNVNALELDDSALYLCASSRGGTSGTYEQYFGPGTRLTVT.

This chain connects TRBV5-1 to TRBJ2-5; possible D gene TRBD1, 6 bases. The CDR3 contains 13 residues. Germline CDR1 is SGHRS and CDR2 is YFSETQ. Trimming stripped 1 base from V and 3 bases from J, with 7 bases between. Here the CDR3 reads CASSLWTEETQYF. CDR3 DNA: TGCGCCAGCAGCTTGTGGACAGAAGAGACCCAGTACTTC.

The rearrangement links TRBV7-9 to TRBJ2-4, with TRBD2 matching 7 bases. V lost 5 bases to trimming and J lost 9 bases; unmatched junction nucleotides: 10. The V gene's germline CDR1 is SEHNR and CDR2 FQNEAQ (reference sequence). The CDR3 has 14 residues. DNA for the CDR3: TGTGCCAGCAGCCCTATCGAGCGGGGTGGCATTCAGTACTTC. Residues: CASSPIERGGIQYF.

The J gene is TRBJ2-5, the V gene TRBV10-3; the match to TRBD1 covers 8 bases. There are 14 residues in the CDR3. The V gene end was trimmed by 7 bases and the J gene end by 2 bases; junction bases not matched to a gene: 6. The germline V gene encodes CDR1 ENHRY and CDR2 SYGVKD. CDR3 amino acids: CAIKRTGSQETQYF. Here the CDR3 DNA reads TGTGCCATCAAGAGGACAGGGAGTCAAGAGACCCAGTACTTC.

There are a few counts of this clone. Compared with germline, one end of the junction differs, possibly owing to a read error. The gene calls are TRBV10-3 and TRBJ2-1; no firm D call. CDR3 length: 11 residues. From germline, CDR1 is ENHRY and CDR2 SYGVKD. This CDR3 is CAISEFREQFF. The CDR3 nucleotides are TGTGCCATCAGCGAGTTTCGGGAGCAGTTCTTC.

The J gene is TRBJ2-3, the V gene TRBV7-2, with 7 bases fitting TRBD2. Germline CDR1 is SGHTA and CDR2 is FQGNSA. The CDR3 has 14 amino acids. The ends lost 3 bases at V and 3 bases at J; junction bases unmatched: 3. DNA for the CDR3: TGTGCCAGCAGCTTCCAGCGGGGAACAGATACGCAGTATTTT. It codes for CASSFQRGTDTQYF. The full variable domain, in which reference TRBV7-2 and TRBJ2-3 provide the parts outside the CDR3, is GAGVSQSPSNKVTEKGKDVELRCDPISGHTALYWYRQSLGQGLEFLIYFQGNSAPDKSGLPSDRFSAERTGGSVSTLTIQRTQQEDSAVYLCASSFQRGTDTQYFGPGTRLTVL.